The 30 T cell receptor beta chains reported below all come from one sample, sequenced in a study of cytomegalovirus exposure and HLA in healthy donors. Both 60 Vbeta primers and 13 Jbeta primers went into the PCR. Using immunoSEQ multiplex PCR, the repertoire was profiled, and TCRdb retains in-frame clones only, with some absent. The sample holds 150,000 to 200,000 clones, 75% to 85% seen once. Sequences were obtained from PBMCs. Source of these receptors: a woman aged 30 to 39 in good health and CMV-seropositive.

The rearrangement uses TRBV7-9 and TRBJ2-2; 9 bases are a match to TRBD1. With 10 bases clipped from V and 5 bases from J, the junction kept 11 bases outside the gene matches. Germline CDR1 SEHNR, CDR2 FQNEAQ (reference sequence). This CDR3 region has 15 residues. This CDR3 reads CANRAGTGRTGELFF. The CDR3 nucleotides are TGTGCCAATCGGGCGGGGACAGGGCGAACCGGGGAGCTGTTTTTT.

As DNA, the CDR3 is TGTGCCAGCAGTTACGCGGGACTAGCGGTCCAAGAGACCCAGTACTTC. Its translation is CASSYAGLAVQETQYF. The chain joins TRBV6-5 to TRBJ2-5; 11 positions match TRBD2. This CDR3 is 16 amino acids long. The germline V gene encodes CDR1 MNHEY and CDR2 SVGAGI. The J segment lost 1 base and the V segment lost 2 bases, leaving 3 bases of the junction unmatched.

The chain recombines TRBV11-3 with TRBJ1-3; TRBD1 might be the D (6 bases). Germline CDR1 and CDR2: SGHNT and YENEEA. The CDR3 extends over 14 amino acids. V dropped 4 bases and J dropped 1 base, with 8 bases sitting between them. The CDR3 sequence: CASSSGDSGNTIYF. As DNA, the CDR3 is TGTGCCAGCAGCTCAGGGGATTCTGGAAACACCATATATTTT.

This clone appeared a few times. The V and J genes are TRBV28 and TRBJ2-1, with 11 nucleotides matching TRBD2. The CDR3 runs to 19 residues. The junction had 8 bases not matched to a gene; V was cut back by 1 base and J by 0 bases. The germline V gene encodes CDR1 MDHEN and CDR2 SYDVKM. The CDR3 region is CASSLLTSGSPSSYNEQFF. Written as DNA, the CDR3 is TGTGCCAGCAGTTTATTAACTAGCGGGAGCCCTAGCTCCTACAATGAGCAGTTCTTC.

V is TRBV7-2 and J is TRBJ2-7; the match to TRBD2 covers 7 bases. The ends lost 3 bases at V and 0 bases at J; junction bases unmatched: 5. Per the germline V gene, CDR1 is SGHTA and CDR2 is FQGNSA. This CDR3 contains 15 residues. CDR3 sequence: CASSFDSGPSYEQYF. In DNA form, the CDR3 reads TGTGCCAGCAGCTTCGATAGCGGGCCCTCCTACGAGCAGTACTTC.

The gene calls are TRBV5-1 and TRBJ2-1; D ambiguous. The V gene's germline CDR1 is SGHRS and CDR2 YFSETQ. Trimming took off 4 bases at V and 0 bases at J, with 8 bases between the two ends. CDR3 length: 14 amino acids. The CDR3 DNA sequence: TGCGCCAGCAGCCGCGACAACTCCTACAATGAGCAGTTCTTC. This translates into CASSRDNSYNEQFF. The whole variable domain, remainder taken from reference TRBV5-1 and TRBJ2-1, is KAGVTQTPRYLIKTRGQQVTLSCSPISGHRSVSWYQQTPGQGLQFLFEYFSETQRNKGNFPGRFSGRQFSNSRSEMNVSTLELGDSALYLCASSRDNSYNEQFFGPGTRLTVL.

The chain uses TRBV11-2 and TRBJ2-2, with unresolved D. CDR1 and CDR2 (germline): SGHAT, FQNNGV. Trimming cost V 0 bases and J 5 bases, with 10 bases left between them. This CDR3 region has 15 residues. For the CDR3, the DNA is TGTGCCAGCAGCTTAGACGCAGGTCATACCGGGGAGCTGTTTTTT. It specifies CASSLDAGHTGELFF.

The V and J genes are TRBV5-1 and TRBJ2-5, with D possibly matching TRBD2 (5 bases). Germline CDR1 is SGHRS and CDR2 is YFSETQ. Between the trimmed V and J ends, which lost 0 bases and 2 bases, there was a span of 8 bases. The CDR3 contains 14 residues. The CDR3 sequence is CASSLGTGQETQYF. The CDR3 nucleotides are TGCGCCAGCAGCTTGGGGACTGGGCAAGAGACCCAGTACTTC.

CDR3 in amino acids: CASSQDRAWGYTF. CDR3 nucleotides: TGTGCCAGCAGCCAAGACAGGGCTTGGGGCTACACCTTC. This chain links TRBV7-9 with TRBJ1-2, with TRBD1 matching over 7 bases. V was clipped by 5 bases and J by 8 bases; unmatched bases: 8. Germline loops: CDR1 SEHNR, CDR2 FQNEAQ (reference sequence). The CDR3 consists of 13 residues.

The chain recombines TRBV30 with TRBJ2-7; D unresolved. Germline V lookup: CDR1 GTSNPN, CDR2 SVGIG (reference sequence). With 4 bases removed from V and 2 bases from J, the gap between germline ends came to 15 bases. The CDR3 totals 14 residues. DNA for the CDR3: TGTGCCTGGAACCAGCGACGAGCTACCTACGAGCAGTACTTC. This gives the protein CAWNQRRATYEQYF. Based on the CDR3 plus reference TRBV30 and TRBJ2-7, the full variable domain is SQTIHQWPATLVQPVGSPLSLECTVEGTSNPNLYWYRQAAGRGLQLLFYSVGIGQISSEVPQNLSASRPQDRQFILSSKKLLLSDSGFYLCAWNQRRATYEQYFGPGTRLTVT.

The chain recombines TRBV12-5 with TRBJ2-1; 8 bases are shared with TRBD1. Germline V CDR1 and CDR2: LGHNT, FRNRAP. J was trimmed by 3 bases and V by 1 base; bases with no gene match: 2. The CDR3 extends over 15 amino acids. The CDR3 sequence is CASGLATGVYNEQFF. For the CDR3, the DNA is TGTGCTAGTGGTTTGGCGACAGGGGTCTACAATGAGCAGTTCTTC.

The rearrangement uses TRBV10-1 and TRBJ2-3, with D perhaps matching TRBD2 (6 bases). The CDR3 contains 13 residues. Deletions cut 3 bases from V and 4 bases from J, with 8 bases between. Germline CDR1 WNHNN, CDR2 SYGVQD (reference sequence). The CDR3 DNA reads TGCGCCAGCAGTGATCCGGGAGCAGATACGCAGTATTTT. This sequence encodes CASSDPGADTQYF.

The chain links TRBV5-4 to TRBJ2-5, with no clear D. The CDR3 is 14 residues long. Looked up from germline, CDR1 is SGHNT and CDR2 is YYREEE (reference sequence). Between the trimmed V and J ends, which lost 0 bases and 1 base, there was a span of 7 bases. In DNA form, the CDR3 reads TGTGCCAGCAGCTTGGTAGCAGCCCAAGAGACCCAGTACTTC. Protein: CASSLVAAQETQYF.

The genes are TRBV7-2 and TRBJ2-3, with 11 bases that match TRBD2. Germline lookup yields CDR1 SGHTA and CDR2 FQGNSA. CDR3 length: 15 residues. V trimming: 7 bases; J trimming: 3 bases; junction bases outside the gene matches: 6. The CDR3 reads CASKEASGRTDTQYF. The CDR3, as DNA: TGTGCCAGCAAGGAGGCTAGCGGGAGGACAGATACGCAGTATTTT.

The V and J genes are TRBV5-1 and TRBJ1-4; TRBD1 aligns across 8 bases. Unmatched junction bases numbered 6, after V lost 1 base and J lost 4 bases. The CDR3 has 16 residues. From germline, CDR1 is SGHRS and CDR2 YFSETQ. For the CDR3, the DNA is TGCGCCAGCAGCTTGTCAGGACAGGGAAGTAATGAAAAACTGTTTTTT. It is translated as CASSLSGQGSNEKLFF. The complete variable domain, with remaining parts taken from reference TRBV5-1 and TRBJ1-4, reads KAGVTQTPRYLIKTRGQQVTLSCSPISGHRSVSWYQQTPGQGLQFLFEYFSETQRNKGNFPGRFSGRQFSNSRSEMNVSTLELGDSALYLCASSLSGQGSNEKLFFGSGTQLSVL.

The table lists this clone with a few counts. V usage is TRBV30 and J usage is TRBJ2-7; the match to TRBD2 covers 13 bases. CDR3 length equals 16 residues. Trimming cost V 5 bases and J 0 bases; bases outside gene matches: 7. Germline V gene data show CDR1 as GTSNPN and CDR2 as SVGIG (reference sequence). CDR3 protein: CAWAGLAGATSYEQYF. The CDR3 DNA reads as TGTGCCTGGGCCGGACTAGCGGGAGCAACCTCCTACGAGCAGTACTTC.

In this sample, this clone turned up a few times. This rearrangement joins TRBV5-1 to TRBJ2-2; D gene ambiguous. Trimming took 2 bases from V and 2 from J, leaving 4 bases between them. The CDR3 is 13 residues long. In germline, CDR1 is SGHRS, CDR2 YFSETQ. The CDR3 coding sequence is TGCGCCAGCAGCTTTCAAAACACCGGGGAGCTGTTTTTT. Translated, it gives CASSFQNTGELFF.

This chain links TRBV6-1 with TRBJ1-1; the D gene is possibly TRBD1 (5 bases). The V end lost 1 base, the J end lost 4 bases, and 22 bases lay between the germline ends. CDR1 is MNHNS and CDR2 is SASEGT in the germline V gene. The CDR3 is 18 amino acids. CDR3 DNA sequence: TGTGCCAGCAGTGAAGATATTGGAGGGGCGCCTGGGGTCACTGAAGCTTTCTTT. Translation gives CASSEDIGGAPGVTEAFF.

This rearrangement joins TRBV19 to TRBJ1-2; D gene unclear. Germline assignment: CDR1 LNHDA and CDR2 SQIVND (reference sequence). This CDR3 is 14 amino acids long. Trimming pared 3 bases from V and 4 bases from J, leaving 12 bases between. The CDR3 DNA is TGTGCCAGTAGTATTAGGGAGAGAAGCTATGGCTACACCTTC. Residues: CASSIRERSYGYTF.

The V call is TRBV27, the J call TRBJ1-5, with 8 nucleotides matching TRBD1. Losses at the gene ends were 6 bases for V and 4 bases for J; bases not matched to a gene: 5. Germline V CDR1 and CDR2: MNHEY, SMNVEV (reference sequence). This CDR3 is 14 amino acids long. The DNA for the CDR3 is TGTGCCAGCAGCCTCCGACAGGGGAATCAGCCCCAGCATTTT. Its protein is CASSLRQGNQPQHF.

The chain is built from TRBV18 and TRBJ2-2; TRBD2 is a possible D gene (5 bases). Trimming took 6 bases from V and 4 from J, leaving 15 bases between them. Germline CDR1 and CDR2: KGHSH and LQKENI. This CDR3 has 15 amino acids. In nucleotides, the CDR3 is TGTGCCAGCTCCCCGACGAGAGGGATCACCGGGGAGCTGTTTTTT. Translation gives CASSPTRGITGELFF.

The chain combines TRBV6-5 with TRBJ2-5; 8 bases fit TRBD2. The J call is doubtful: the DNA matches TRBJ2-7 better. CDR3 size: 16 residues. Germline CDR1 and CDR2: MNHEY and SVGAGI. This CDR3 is CASSYAGRAPSYEQYF. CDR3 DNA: TGTGCCAGCAGTTACGCCGGGAGGGCACCTTCCTACGAGCAGTACTTC.

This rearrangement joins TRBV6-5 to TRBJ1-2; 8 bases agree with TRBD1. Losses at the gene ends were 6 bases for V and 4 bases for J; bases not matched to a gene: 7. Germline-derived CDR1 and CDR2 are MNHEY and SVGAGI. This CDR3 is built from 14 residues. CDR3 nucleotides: TGTGCCAGCAGGGAACAGGGGGTGGGCTATGGCTACACCTTC. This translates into CASREQGVGYGYTF.

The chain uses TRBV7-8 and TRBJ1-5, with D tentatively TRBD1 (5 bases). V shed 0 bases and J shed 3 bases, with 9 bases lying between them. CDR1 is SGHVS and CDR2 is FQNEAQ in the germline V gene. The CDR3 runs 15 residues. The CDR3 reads CASSLAAGVNQPQHF. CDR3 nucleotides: TGTGCCAGCAGCTTAGCAGCGGGGGTCAATCAGCCCCAGCATTTT.

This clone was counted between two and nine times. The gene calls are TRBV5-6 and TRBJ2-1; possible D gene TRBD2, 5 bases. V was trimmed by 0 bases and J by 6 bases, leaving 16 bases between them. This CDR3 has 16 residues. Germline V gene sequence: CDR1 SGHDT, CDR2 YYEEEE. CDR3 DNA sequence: TGTGCCAGCAGCTTGGGTTTGGGGAGTATTGCCAATGAGCAGTTCTTC. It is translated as CASSLGLGSIANEQFF.

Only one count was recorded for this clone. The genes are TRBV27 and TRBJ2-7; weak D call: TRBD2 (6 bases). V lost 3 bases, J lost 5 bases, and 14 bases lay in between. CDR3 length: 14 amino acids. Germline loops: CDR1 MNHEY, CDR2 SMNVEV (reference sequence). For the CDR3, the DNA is TGTGCCAGCAGTTTTTGGGGGAGGTTAAACGAGCAGTACTTC. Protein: CASSFWGRLNEQYF.

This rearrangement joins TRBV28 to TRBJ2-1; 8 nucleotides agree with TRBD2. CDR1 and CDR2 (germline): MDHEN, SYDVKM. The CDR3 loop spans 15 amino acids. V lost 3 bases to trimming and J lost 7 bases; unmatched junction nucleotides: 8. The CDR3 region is CASSFRAGEGNEQFF. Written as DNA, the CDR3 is TGTGCCAGCAGTTTCCGAGCGGGAGAGGGGAATGAGCAGTTCTTC. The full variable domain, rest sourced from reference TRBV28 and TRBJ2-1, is DVKVTQSSRYLVKRTGEKVFLECVQDMDHENMFWYRQDPGLGLRLIYFSYDVKMKEKGDIPEGYSVSREKKERFSLILESASTNQTSMYLCASSFRAGEGNEQFFGPGTRLTVL.

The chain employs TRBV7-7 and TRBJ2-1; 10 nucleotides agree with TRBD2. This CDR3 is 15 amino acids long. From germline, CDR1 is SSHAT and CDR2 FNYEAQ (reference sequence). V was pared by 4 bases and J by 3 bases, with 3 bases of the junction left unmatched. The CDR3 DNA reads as TGTGCCAGCAGCTCGGGACTAGCGAGCTACAATGAGCAGTTCTTC. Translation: CASSSGLASYNEQFF.

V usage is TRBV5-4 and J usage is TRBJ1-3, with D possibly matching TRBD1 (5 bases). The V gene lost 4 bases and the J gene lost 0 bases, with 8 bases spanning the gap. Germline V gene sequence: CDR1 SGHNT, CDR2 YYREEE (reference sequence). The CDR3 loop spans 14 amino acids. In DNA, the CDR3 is TGTGCCAGCAGCCGTCAGGGCTCTGGAAACACCATATATTTT. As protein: CASSRQGSGNTIYF.

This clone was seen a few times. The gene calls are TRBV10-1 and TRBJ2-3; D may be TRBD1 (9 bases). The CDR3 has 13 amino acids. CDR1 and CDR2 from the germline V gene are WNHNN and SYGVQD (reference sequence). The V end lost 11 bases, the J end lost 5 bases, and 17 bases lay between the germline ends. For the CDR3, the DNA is TGCGCCGTAGCGGGACAGGGAGGAGATACGCAGTATTTT. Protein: CAVAGQGGDTQYF.